Listed here is a single TCR beta chain. The target of this receptor is not known. No base quality values were provided; no much bigger clone lies one nucleotide off. The library was produced with RT-PCR. Sequencing was carried out with an Illumina HiSeq 2500. The public reads were run again by TCRdb, first through fastp at Q25 and then through MiXCR, and only productive beta chains were kept. One record per CDR3 amino acid sequence lists the most common genes and DNA. The sample includes hundreds of thousands of distinct CDR3 sequences, with about 14% observed a single time. Of the sample, around 7.3% falls within the top ten clones. These data originate in a study of response to subunit inactivated influenza vaccine (dated by TCRdb to 2017 to 2018). At the level of the whole study: To follow how T cells responded to a trivalent subunit inactivated influenza vaccine, the researchers relied on deep quantitative profiling of the T cell receptor repertoire. Summary of the overall study and its limitations: The authors suggested that each seasonal influenza vaccination may recruit only a limited number of new T cells.

The germline V gene encodes CDR1 LGHNA and CDR2 YSLEER. The germline V end is reduced by 4 bases and the J end by 6 bases; junction bases left unmatched: 16. The CDR3 holds 19 amino acids from the cysteine to the phenylalanine. Only the CDR3 DNA is retained, 57 bases long and in frame from the first base. The chain couples TRBV4-3 to TRBJ2-1, with 12 bases aligning to TRBD2. Sequencing used PBMCs from blood, obtained roughly 15 days before vaccination. The origin of this receptor is a man aged 45 to 65 who received an inactivated influenza vaccine. Donor details come from another sample of the same person, matched by shared clones. The CDR3 has the sequence CASSPKSSGRAALRNEQFF. Read as DNA, the sequence is TGCGCCAGCAGCCCCAAATCTAGCGGGAGGGCCGCCCTTCGCAATGAGCAGTTCTTC.